The text below deals with one T cell receptor (beta chain). Clones were read by immunoSEQ multiplex PCR, and TCRdb kept only the in-frame ones, dropping some. The sample consists of fewer than 250,000 clones, about 80% of them appearing once. Trimming took 5 bases from V and 0 from J, leaving 19 bases between them. Germline CDR1 reads MNHEY; CDR2 reads SMNVEV (reference sequence). CDR3 length: 18 amino acids. The entry originates in a study of blood T cell repertoires in COVID-19. At the level of the study: In each case, the material was cDNA or gDNA derived from T cells, B-cell-depleted T cells, or PBMCs.

Sample: PBMCs or T cells enriched from blood (not recorded which). The TCR sequence derives from a woman in her fifties or sixties who had been exposed to COVID-19. This chain uses TRBV27 with TRBJ1-4; D may be TRBD1 (5 bases). CDR3 sequence: CASSPGTALLATNEKLFF. Here the CDR3 DNA reads TGTGCCAGCAGTCCCGGGACTGCCCTCTTGGCAACTAATGAAAAACTGTTTTTT.